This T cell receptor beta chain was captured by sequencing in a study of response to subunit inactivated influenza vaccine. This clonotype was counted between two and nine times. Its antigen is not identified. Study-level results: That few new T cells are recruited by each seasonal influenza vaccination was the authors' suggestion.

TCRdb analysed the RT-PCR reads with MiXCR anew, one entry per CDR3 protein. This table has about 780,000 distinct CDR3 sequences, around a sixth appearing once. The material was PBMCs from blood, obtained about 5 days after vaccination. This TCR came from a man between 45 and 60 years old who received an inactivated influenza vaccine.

The DNA of the CDR3 is TGTGCCAGCAGCTTAGAAGGACTCTACACAGATACGCAGTATTTT. It yields the protein CASSLEGLYTDTQYF. The V and J genes are TRBV7-2 and TRBJ2-3, with D perhaps matching TRBD2 (5 bases). Germline lookup yields CDR1 SGHTA and CDR2 FQGNSA. V shed 1 base and J shed 2 bases, with 10 bases lying between them. The CDR3 loop spans 15 amino acids.